This paragraph reports one T cell receptor beta chain. The antigen is unknown. Other DNA sequences in the sample encode the same CDR3. V was clipped by 4 bases and J by 4 bases; unmatched bases: 6. In germline, CDR1 is SQVTM, CDR2 ANQGSEA. The CDR3 is made up of 15 amino acids. The data stem from a study of cytomegalovirus exposure and HLA in healthy donors. This PCR relied on a set of 60 Vbeta primers and 13 Jbeta primers. Generated by immunoSEQ multiplex PCR, the TCRdb table keeps only in-frame clones and is missing some. There are 150,000 or so clones in the sample, with about 1.6% held by the top ten. Regarding the study as a whole: A later analysis showed TCR association rates differing by HLA locus, peaking at DRB1 and lowest at HLA-C.

The J gene is TRBJ2-3, the V gene TRBV29-1; 12 positions agree with TRBD2. The clonotype comes from a woman aged 45-59 years in good health and CMV-seronegative. What was sequenced was PBMCs. CDR3 region: CSVATSGGKADTQYF. The DNA for the CDR3 is TGCAGCGTTGCGACTAGCGGGGGCAAGGCAGATACGCAGTATTTT.